This T cell receptor (beta chain) came from a study of tumor-infiltrating lymphocytes in primary liver carcinoma. Study context: All patients had surgically resected primary liver carcinoma. General study results and limits: Pairs of tumor regions overlapped more than tumor-adjacent and tumor-blood pairs did. The bulk unsorted samples meant that CD4+ and CD8+ repertoires went uncompared.

The source of the blood RNA was unsorted whole blood, and germline DNA was extracted as well. The investigators made TCR beta cDNA from 400 to 550 ng total RNA, using a constant-region primer. The TCR beta library was amplified through three nested multiplex PCR rounds in a modified ARM-PCR procedure. Use of TRBV1-TRBV30 forward primers with a C-beta reverse primer characterized the first two PCR rounds, which lasted around 9 cycles each. TCRdb reprocessed the multiplex PCR reads with MiXCR, giving one entry per CDR3 protein. The data show 330,000 or so distinct CDR3 sequences, with less than 75% seen just once and 6.5% held by the top ten. CDR3 length equals 15 residues. Trimming removed 0 bases at V and 5 bases at J, with 13 bases between. The germline V gene has CDR1 MNHNS and CDR2 SASEGT. In its sample, this clonotype was seen many times. Its specificity is unknown.

The chain combines TRBV6-1 with TRBJ1-2; D remains unclear. This receptor was identified in a man aged 35 to 55 with primary liver carcinoma and hepatitis B virus infection. Sequencing used peripheral blood. CDR3 DNA sequence: TGTGCCAGCAGTGAAGCGCACCCGGGAGGGTATGGCTACACCTTC. Its translation: CASSEAHPGGYGYTF.